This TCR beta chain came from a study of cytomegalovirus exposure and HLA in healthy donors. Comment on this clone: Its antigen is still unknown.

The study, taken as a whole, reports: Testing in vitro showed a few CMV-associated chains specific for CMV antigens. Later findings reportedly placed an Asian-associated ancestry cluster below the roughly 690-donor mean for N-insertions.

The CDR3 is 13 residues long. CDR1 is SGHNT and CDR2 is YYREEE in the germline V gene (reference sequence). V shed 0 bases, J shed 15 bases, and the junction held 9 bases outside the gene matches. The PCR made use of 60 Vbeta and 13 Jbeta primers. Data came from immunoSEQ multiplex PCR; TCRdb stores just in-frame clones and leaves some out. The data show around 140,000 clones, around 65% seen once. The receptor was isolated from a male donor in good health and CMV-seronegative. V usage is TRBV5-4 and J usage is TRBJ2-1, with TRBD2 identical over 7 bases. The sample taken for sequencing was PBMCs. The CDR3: CASSLAAGPRRFF. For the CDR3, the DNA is TGTGCCAGCAGCTTGGCAGCGGGACCCCGCCGGTTCTTC.